Below, 25 T cell receptor beta chains from the same sample are listed, as sequenced in a study of cytomegalovirus exposure and HLA in healthy donors. Researchers ran the PCR with 60 Vbeta and 13 Jbeta primers. Only in-frame clones appear in the TCRdb table, and some are missing; sequencing was by immunoSEQ multiplex PCR. The sample includes about 180,000 clones, 80% of them seen just once. The sequenced sample consisted of PBMCs. The receptors were sampled from a man aged 40-55 years in good health and CMV-seronegative.

V and J are TRBV6-5 and TRBJ1-2; D call uncertain. This CDR3 comprises 13 residues. Germline loops: CDR1 MNHEY, CDR2 SVGAGI. The V and J ends lost 4 bases and 8 bases respectively, with 14 bases between them. The DNA of the CDR3 is TGTGCCAGCAGTTTCCGGCGACAAGAGGGCTACACCTTC. Its translation is CASSFRRQEGYTF.

The genes are TRBV10-2 and TRBJ2-7; TRBD1 aligns across 8 bases. V dropped 8 bases and J dropped 4; count of bases not matched to a gene: 10. Germline V gene data show CDR1 as WSHSY and CDR2 as SAAADI. CDR3 length: 14 amino acids. CDR3 in DNA: TGCGCCAGCTTACGACAGGGGTCAGATTACGAGCAGTACTTC. The encoded protein is CASLRQGSDYEQYF.

This rearrangement joins TRBV7-9 to TRBJ2-1, with D perhaps matching TRBD1 (6 bases). The V end lost 5 bases, the J end lost 7 bases, and 12 bases lay between the germline ends. The CDR3 length is 13 residues. Germline V gene lookup returns CDR1 SEHNR and CDR2 FQNEAQ (reference sequence). The CDR3 here is CASSPRRGNEQFF. CDR3 coding DNA: TGTGCCAGCAGCCCCCGTAGGGGGAATGAGCAGTTCTTC.

The chain links TRBV6-5 to TRBJ2-2; 9 bases line up with TRBD1. CDR1 is MNHEY, CDR2 SVGAGI, per germline. This CDR3 has 15 amino acids. The V gene end was trimmed by 4 bases and the J gene end by 3 bases; junction bases not matched to a gene: 3. For the CDR3, the DNA is TGTGCCAGCAGTTTCGGGACAGGGTACACCGGGGAGCTGTTTTTT. Translating gives CASSFGTGYTGELFF.

The gene calls are TRBV4-1 and TRBJ1-5, with a tentative D call TRBD1 (6 bases). V shed 1 base and J shed 6 bases, with 7 bases lying between them. The CDR3 is 13 residues long. The germline V gene has CDR1 MGHRA and CDR2 YSYEKL. CDR3 region: CASSQGGLQPQHF. CDR3 nucleotides: TGCGCCAGCAGCCAAGGGGGGCTTCAGCCCCAGCATTTT.

This clone is a singleton in its sample. The CDR3 sequence is CASSSLLGQKLFF. In DNA form, the CDR3 reads TGTGCCAGCAGCTCTCTACTAGGACAGAAACTGTTTTTT. The chain is built from TRBV7-2 and TRBJ1-4, with a possible D match to TRBD1 (6 bases). Germline CDR1 reads SGHTA; CDR2 reads FQGNSA. The CDR3 runs to 13 residues. Trimming shortened V by 4 bases and J by 11 bases, and 14 bases separated the two germline ends. The complete variable domain, with remaining parts taken from reference TRBV7-2 and TRBJ1-4, reads GAGVSQSPSNKVTEKGKDVELRCDPISGHTALYWYRQSLGQGLEFLIYFQGNSAPDKSGLPSDRFSAERTGGSVSTLTIQRTQQEDSAVYLCASSSLLGQKLFFGSGTQLSVL.

This clone is a singleton in its sample. This sequence joins TRBV4-1 and TRBJ1-2; D not resolved. Germline V gives CDR1 MGHRA, CDR2 YSYEKL. The CDR3 totals 13 residues. Trimming shortened V by 3 bases and J by 2 bases, and 7 bases separated the two germline ends. The CDR3 loop is CASSQAANYGYTF. DNA for the CDR3: TGCGCCAGCAGCCAGGCAGCGAACTATGGCTACACCTTC.

This clone was detected a few times. V and J are TRBV6-6 and TRBJ1-5, with D uncertain. V lost 0 bases and J lost 7, with 16 bases in between. Germline assignment: CDR1 MNHNY and CDR2 SVGAGI (reference sequence). The CDR3 runs to 16 residues. CDR3 sequence (DNA): TGTGCCAGCAGTTACTCGATGCGCCAGGCCAAGCAGCCCCAGCATTTT. Protein sequence: CASSYSMRQAKQPQHF.

The chain is built from TRBV7-2 and TRBJ2-7; TRBD1 is a possible D gene (5 bases). This CDR3 spans 15 amino acids. Trimming cost V 4 bases and J 7 bases, with 20 bases left between them. Germline V gene sequence: CDR1 SGHTA, CDR2 FQGNSA. As DNA, the CDR3 is TGTGCCAGCAGCTCACGATCCCCAGGCAGGGTGGAGCAGTACTTC. Translation: CASSSRSPGRVEQYF.

This chain links TRBV14 with TRBJ1-2, with 9 bases that match TRBD1. The V gene's germline CDR1 is SGHDN and CDR2 FVKESK. This CDR3 is built from 19 residues. Germline trimming cut 3 bases from V and 2 bases from J; bases unmatched to any gene: 16. CDR3 region: CASSQSIGRTGDLNYGYTF. The CDR3 DNA sequence: TGTGCCAGCAGCCAGTCCATAGGAAGGACAGGGGATTTGAACTATGGCTACACCTTC. Filled out from reference TRBV14 and TRBJ1-2, the complete variable domain reads EAGVTQFPSHSVIEKGQTVTLRCDPISGHDNLYWYRRVMGKEIKFLLHFVKESKQDESGMPNNRFLAERTGGTYSTLKVQPAELEDSGVYFCASSQSIGRTGDLNYGYTFGSGTRLTVV.

On this clone: Other DNA variants within this sample encode the same CDR3. The V call is TRBV7-9, the J call TRBJ1-5; D ambiguous. This CDR3 has 12 residues. The V end lost 4 bases, the J end lost 7 bases, and 8 bases lay between the germline ends. In germline, CDR1 is SEHNR, CDR2 FQNEAQ (reference sequence). Here the CDR3 DNA reads TGTGCCAGCAGCTCCCCAGGACAGCCCCAGCATTTT. Amino acids: CASSSPGQPQHF.

The gene calls are TRBV5-1 and TRBJ2-5, with a possible D match to TRBD2 (5 bases). The J call is in doubt because the DNA end fits TRBJ2-7 better. CDR1 is SGHRS, CDR2 YFSETQ, per germline. The CDR3 is 12 amino acids. The CDR3 sequence is CASTSEGYEQYF. The CDR3 DNA follows: TGCGCCAGCACCTCAGAGGGCTACGAGCAGTACTTC.

The sample holds a few counts of this clone. The chain has TRBV5-4 and TRBJ2-1, with 7 bases that match TRBD2. CDR1 SGHNT and CDR2 YYREEE come from the germline V gene (reference sequence). V shed 6 bases, J shed 14 bases, and the junction held 8 bases outside the gene matches. CDR3 length: 11 residues. Written as DNA, the CDR3 is TGTGCCAGCACCCTTGGAGGGACTAAGTTCTTC. It specifies CASTLGGTKFF.

This clone was recorded once. V usage is TRBV30 and J usage is TRBJ1-4; 8 nucleotides line up with TRBD1. This CDR3 is built from 14 residues. Per the germline V gene, CDR1 is GTSNPN and CDR2 is SVGIG (reference sequence). The V and J ends lost 0 bases and 4 bases, in that order; junction bases with no gene match: 1. The CDR3, as DNA: TGTGCCTGGAGTGTAACAGGGGGTAATGAAAAACTGTTTTTT. Protein: CAWSVTGGNEKLFF.

The chain links TRBV19 to TRBJ2-7; 13 bases are a match to TRBD2. The V segment lost 5 bases and the J segment 6 bases; nucleotides outside the gene matches: 7. The CDR3 has 15 residues. Germline assignment: CDR1 LNHDA and CDR2 SQIVND (reference sequence). In DNA form, the CDR3 reads TGTGCCAGTAGTCCTCGGACTAGCGGGAGATTCGAGCAGTACTTC. It translates to CASSPRTSGRFEQYF. The entire variable domain, with the rest obtained from reference TRBV19 and TRBJ2-7, is as follows: DGGITQSPKYLFRKEGQNVTLSCEQNLNHDAMYWYRQDPGQGLRLIYYSQIVNDFQKGDIAEGYSVSREKKESFPLTVTSAQKNPTAFYLCASSPRTSGRFEQYFGPGTRLTVT.

This chain uses TRBV5-1 with TRBJ2-1; D remains unclear. Trimming removed 0 bases from V and 9 bases from J, with 16 bases in between. There are 15 residues in the CDR3. Germline loops: CDR1 SGHRS, CDR2 YFSETQ. CDR3 sequence reads: CASSLVYSTVAEQFF. Here the CDR3 DNA reads TGCGCCAGCAGCTTGGTTTACTCTACCGTCGCTGAGCAGTTCTTC.

The chain is built from TRBV10-3 and TRBJ2-5; the D gene is possibly TRBD2 (6 bases). Between the trimmed V and J ends, which lost 0 bases and 4 bases, there was a span of 18 bases. CDR3 size: 17 residues. CDR1 is ENHRY, CDR2 SYGVKD, per germline. DNA of the CDR3: TGTGCCATCAGTGAGTCAAGAGCCGGGACTGGACGAGAGACCCAGTACTTC. Amino acids: CAISESRAGTGRETQYF.

The chain combines TRBV20-1 with TRBJ2-7; a possible D gene is TRBD2 (5 bases). V lost 5 bases and J lost 1, with 6 bases in between. CDR3 length equals 11 residues. Germline V gene data show CDR1 as DFQATT and CDR2 as SNEGSKA (reference sequence). CDR3 protein: CSAERSYEQYF. Written as DNA, the CDR3 is TGCAGTGCTGAGCGGTCCTACGAGCAGTACTTC.

The chain's CDR3 is CASSYSSQGVGAAFF. The DNA of the CDR3 is TGTGCCAGCAGTTACTCGAGTCAGGGGGTTGGCGCAGCTTTCTTT. This chain joins TRBV6-5 and TRBJ1-1; 7 nucleotides align to TRBD1. With V trimmed by 0 bases and J by 10 bases, 11 bases remained unmatched. The CDR3 runs 15 residues. Germline V gives CDR1 MNHEY, CDR2 SVGAGI.

V usage is TRBV9 and J usage is TRBJ2-7; 7 bases align to TRBD2. Germline V gene data show CDR1 as SGDLS and CDR2 as YYNGEE. The V segment lost 4 bases and the J segment 0 bases; nucleotides outside the gene matches: 10. The CDR3 consists of 16 residues. CDR3 coding DNA: TGTGCCAGCAGCCCCGGGGAGGGAACTCTCTCCTACGAGCAGTACTTC. Translated: CASSPGEGTLSYEQYF.

This clone has a handful of counts. This chain uses TRBV10-1 with TRBJ1-4; D is perhaps TRBD1 (5 bases). The CDR3 has 15 residues. Germline CDR1 WNHNN, CDR2 SYGVQD (reference sequence). V was shortened by 8 bases and J by 4 bases, with 17 bases between the two germline ends. As DNA, the CDR3 is TGCGCCAGCGGGGGGGGTGCGGTCCTTAATGAAAAACTGTTTTTT. Its protein product is CASGGGAVLNEKLFF.

V gene TRBV29-1 combines with J gene TRBJ2-2, with TRBD1 matching 11 bases. The germline gives CDR1 SQVTM, CDR2 ANQGSEA. Trimming cost V 5 bases and J 5 bases; bases outside gene matches: 7. The CDR3 is made up of 15 amino acids. CDR3 residues: CSVRPGTGGTGELFF. The CDR3, as DNA: TGCAGCGTTCGCCCCGGGACAGGGGGAACCGGGGAGCTGTTTTTT.

CDR3 sequence reads: CASSSWGGGGHFYSNQPQHF. DNA of the CDR3: TGTGCCAGTAGTAGTTGGGGGGGTGGGGGACACTTCTATAGCAATCAGCCCCAGCATTTT. V usage is TRBV19 and J usage is TRBJ1-5, with a tentative D call TRBD1 (6 bases). The CDR3 totals 20 residues. With 4 bases removed from V and 0 bases from J, the gap between germline ends came to 25 bases. The germline V gene encodes CDR1 LNHDA and CDR2 SQIVND (reference sequence).

This clone was observed once. The chain employs TRBV11-2 and TRBJ2-1; perhaps TRBD1 as D (5 bases). The CDR3 loop spans 13 amino acids. V was clipped by 5 bases and J by 12 bases, with 17 bases between them. Per the germline V gene, CDR1 is SGHAT and CDR2 is FQNNGV. Here the CDR3 reads CASSLPGVRGQFF. CDR3 DNA: TGTGCCAGCAGCCTGCCTGGGGTAAGGGGGCAGTTCTTC.

J is TRBJ2-1 and V is TRBV7-2; D remains ambiguous. Trimming stripped 5 bases from V and 8 bases from J, with 10 bases between. Per the germline V gene, CDR1 is SGHTA and CDR2 is FQGNSA. The CDR3 is 12 amino acids. Here the CDR3 DNA reads TGTGCCAGCAGCCCGCAACGGGATGAGCAGTTCTTC. It codes for CASSPQRDEQFF.